The 22 T cell receptor beta chains given below trace back to one sample, sequenced in a study of blood T cell repertoires in COVID-19. Libraries were prepared by immunoSEQ multiplex PCR; TCRdb keeps only in-frame clonotypes and omits some of them. The repertoire holds about 160,000 clones, with about nine tenths as singletons. Sequencing was performed on peripheral blood. The receptors shown here come from a woman aged 55-69 years with active or convalescent COVID-19.

This chain connects TRBV6-4 to TRBJ2-3, with 10 bases identical to TRBD2. Germline-derived CDR1 and CDR2 are MRHNA and SNTAGT. The CDR3 spans 14 residues. The V gene end was trimmed by 5 bases and the J gene end by 3 bases; junction bases not matched to a gene: 2. The CDR3 is CASSTTSGTDTQYF. The CDR3 nucleotides read TGTGCCAGCAGTACGACTAGCGGGACAGATACGCAGTATTTT.

The gene calls are TRBV5-1 and TRBJ2-3, with 10 bases fitting TRBD2. V shed 4 bases, J shed 6 bases, and the junction held 8 bases outside the gene matches. In germline, CDR1 is SGHRS, CDR2 YFSETQ. This CDR3 spans 15 amino acids. Here the CDR3 DNA reads TGCGCCAGCAGCCCGGGGACTAGCGCTCTTGATACGCAGTATTTT. Protein sequence: CASSPGTSALDTQYF. Filled out from reference TRBV5-1 and TRBJ2-3, the complete variable domain reads KAGVTQTPRYLIKTRGQQVTLSCSPISGHRSVSWYQQTPGQGLQFLFEYFSETQRNKGNFPGRFSGRQFSNSRSEMNVSTLELGDSALYLCASSPGTSALDTQYFGPGTRLTVL.

In DNA, the CDR3 is TGTGCCAGCAGCCAAGTTACTAGCGGGGGGGCCGTCGCATACGAGCAGTACTTC. Translated, it gives CASSQVTSGGAVAYEQYF. This sequence joins TRBV4-2 and TRBJ2-7; 13 bases line up with TRBD2. The germline gives CDR1 LGHNA, CDR2 YNFKEQ. The CDR3 extends over 18 amino acids. Germline trimming cut 1 base from V and 4 bases from J; bases unmatched to any gene: 10.

V usage is TRBV10-3 and J usage is TRBJ2-6; no clear D gene. V lost 4 bases and J 2 bases, leaving 9 bases between the germline ends. In germline, CDR1 is ENHRY, CDR2 SYGVKD. CDR3 length equals 15 residues. As DNA, the CDR3 is TGTGCCATCAGTGGAGGAAGCACTGGGGCCAACGTCCTGACTTTC. Translated: CAISGGSTGANVLTF.

This chain links TRBV7-3 with TRBJ2-3; 8 bases match TRBD2. V lost 4 bases to trimming and J lost 3 bases; unmatched junction nucleotides: 9. CDR1 SGHTA and CDR2 FQGTGA come from the germline V gene. The CDR3 has 16 amino acids. Here the CDR3 reads CASSSNSAGGTDTQYF. For the CDR3, the DNA is TGTGCCAGCAGCTCAAACTCGGCGGGGGGAACAGATACGCAGTATTTT.

The rearrangement links TRBV10-1 to TRBJ1-4; D is possibly TRBD1 (6 bases). V dropped 8 bases and J dropped 8 bases, with 36 bases sitting between them. CDR1 is WNHNN and CDR2 is SYGVQD in the germline V gene (reference sequence). CDR3 length: 20 residues. The CDR3 loop reads CASRYPEQGSGDLMVEKLFF. Here the CDR3 DNA reads TGCGCCAGCCGATACCCCGAACAGGGATCGGGTGATCTGATGGTCGAAAAACTGTTTTTT.

This CDR3 is CASSLGQVYEQYF. The CDR3 bases are TGTGCCAGCAGCTTGGGGCAGGTCTACGAGCAGTACTTC. V gene TRBV5-6 combines with J gene TRBJ2-7; D remains ambiguous. This CDR3 contains 13 residues. Trimming removed 0 bases from V and 3 bases from J, with 7 bases in between. Germline CDR1 SGHDT, CDR2 YYEEEE.

This clone was seen just once. The gene calls are TRBV5-1 and TRBJ1-5; D is possibly TRBD1 (5 bases). Trimming removed 0 bases from V and 0 bases from J, with 7 bases in between. This CDR3 is built from 15 residues. Germline V CDR1 and CDR2: SGHRS, YFSETQ. CDR3 DNA sequence: TGCGCCAGCAGCTTGGAAGGGGTTAGCAATCAGCCCCAGCATTTT. It encodes CASSLEGVSNQPQHF.

This clone was seen more than once but under ten times. At the DNA level, this CDR3 is encoded by other sequences in the same sample as well. This rearrangement joins TRBV2 to TRBJ2-7; D perhaps matches TRBD2 (5 bases). Germline V gives CDR1 SNHLY, CDR2 FYNNEI. This CDR3 spans 13 amino acids. V gave up 6 bases and J gave up 0 bases, with 9 bases separating them. The CDR3 region is CASRDWHSYEQYF. The CDR3 DNA reads as TGTGCCAGCAGGGACTGGCACTCCTACGAGCAGTACTTC.

This clone was picked up one time. Germline and junction disagree at one end, which may indicate a read error. This chain links TRBV11-3 with TRBJ2-3; D perhaps matches TRBD2 (6 bases). The CDR3 spans 13 residues. Per the germline V gene, CDR1 is SGHNT and CDR2 is YENEEA. The CDR3 is CASSRTSRDTQYF. DNA of the CDR3: TGTGCCAGCAGCCGAACTAGCAGAGATACGCAGTATTTT.

V and J are TRBV7-2 and TRBJ2-7; tentatively, D is TRBD2 (7 bases). Germline CDR1 is SGHTA and CDR2 is FQGNSA. The CDR3 length is 15 residues. Between the trimmed V and J ends, which lost 3 bases and 3 bases, there was a span of 15 bases. The CDR3 spells CASSFSGGSFYEQYF. DNA for the CDR3: TGTGCCAGCAGCTTTTCGGGGGGCTCTTTCTACGAGCAGTACTTC.

This chain connects TRBV6-6 to TRBJ1-5; a weak D match, TRBD1 (6 bases). The CDR3 has 13 amino acids. V was clipped by 5 bases and J by 11 bases, with 16 bases between them. Per germline, CDR1 MNHNY and CDR2 SVGAGI (reference sequence). The CDR3 region is CASSQGGGMTQHF. The CDR3 bases are TGTGCCAGCAGTCAAGGGGGTGGAATGACCCAGCATTTT.

The chain uses TRBV5-5 and TRBJ1-2; D may be TRBD1 (5 bases). Germline values: CDR1 SGHKS, CDR2 YYEKEE (reference sequence). V lost 4 bases, J lost 8 bases, and 21 bases lay in between. This CDR3 comprises 15 residues. The CDR3 DNA reads TGTGCCAGCAGCAGTTTGAGGCCCAGGGAAGGGGGCTACACCTTC. Amino acids: CASSSLRPREGGYTF.

CDR3 loop: CASSTAGGGEQYF. CDR3 in DNA: TGTGCCAGTAGTACGGCAGGGGGAGGCGAGCAGTACTTC. The V and J genes are TRBV19 and TRBJ2-7, with D tentatively TRBD1 (7 bases). CDR1 LNHDA and CDR2 SQIVND come from the germline V gene (reference sequence). The ends were cut back, 4 bases at V and 6 bases at J, with 13 bases in the middle. There are 13 residues in the CDR3. Complete variable domain (other parts from reference TRBV19 and TRBJ2-7): DGGITQSPKYLFRKEGQNVTLSCEQNLNHDAMYWYRQDPGQGLRLIYYSQIVNDFQKGDIAEGYSVSREKKESFPLTVTSAQKNPTAFYLCASSTAGGGEQYFGPGTRLTVT.

V gene TRBV5-5 combines with J gene TRBJ1-1, with TRBD1 as a possible D gene (6 bases). CDR1 is SGHKS, CDR2 YYEKEE, per germline (reference sequence). Trimming cost V 2 bases and J 5 bases, with 10 bases left between them. The CDR3 covers 13 residues. The CDR3, as DNA: TGTGCCAGCAGCTTCTCAGGGACAACTGAAGCTTTCTTT. This encodes CASSFSGTTEAFF.

This clone has more than one count but fewer than ten. The chain recombines TRBV19 with TRBJ1-2; D gene unclear. This CDR3 region has 13 residues. Trimming removed 9 bases at V and 7 bases at J, with 18 bases between. Germline CDR1 reads LNHDA; CDR2 reads SQIVND (reference sequence). The CDR3 loop is CASKDFLDSGYTF. CDR3 in DNA: TGTGCCAGCAAGGACTTTTTAGACTCTGGCTACACCTTC.

The rearrangement joins TRBV6-5 to TRBJ1-1; weak D call: TRBD1 (5 bases). Germline V gene sequence: CDR1 MNHEY, CDR2 SVGAGI. V lost 6 bases to trimming and J lost 4 bases, with 15 bases between them. The CDR3 sequence is 14 residues long. The CDR3 nucleotides read TGTGCCAGCAGCCAAGACACCGGGGGCACTGAAGCTTTCTTT. Its translation: CASSQDTGGTEAFF.

V usage is TRBV10-3 and J usage is TRBJ2-2, with D possibly TRBD2 on 5 matching bases. Germline assignment: CDR1 ENHRY and CDR2 SYGVKD. The CDR3 runs 14 residues. Trimming left V 10 bases short and J 6 bases short, with 18 bases between. The CDR3 DNA follows: TGTGCCACCCAGATGGAAGGGCGGGCCGGGGAGCTGTTTTTT. Protein product: CATQMEGRAGELFF.

This chain uses TRBV2 with TRBJ2-7, with TRBD2 matching 13 bases. In germline, CDR1 is SNHLY, CDR2 FYNNEI. This CDR3 region has 18 residues. Trimming took 5 bases from V and 0 from J; bases not matched to a gene: 10. The CDR3, as DNA: TGTGCCAGCAGTCCTCGACTAGCGGGGGGCTCTATCTCCTACGAGCAGTACTTC. It specifies CASSPRLAGGSISYEQYF.

In this sample, this clone turned up a few times. The J gene is TRBJ1-4, the V gene TRBV19; D is perhaps TRBD1 (6 bases). This CDR3 region has 14 residues. CDR1 and CDR2 (germline): LNHDA, SQIVND (reference sequence). Deletions cut 4 bases from V and 8 bases from J, with 14 bases between. CDR3 protein: CASSTPDSGEKLFF. Here the CDR3 DNA reads TGTGCCAGTAGTACCCCGGACAGTGGCGAAAAACTGTTTTTT.

The rearrangement joins TRBV2 to TRBJ1-4; weak D call: TRBD1 (6 bases). The CDR3 runs to 14 residues. Trimming pared 4 bases from V and 8 bases from J, leaving 14 bases between. Looked up from germline, CDR1 is SNHLY and CDR2 is FYNNEI. The CDR3 DNA reads TGTGCCAGCAGTGGCCAGGGGAGTATGGAAAAACTGTTTTTT. Protein: CASSGQGSMEKLFF.

In its sample, this clone was seen a few times. The chain uses TRBV29-1 and TRBJ2-7; D call uncertain. The V gene lost 3 bases and the J gene lost 1 base, with 7 bases spanning the gap. The CDR3 is 12 residues long. The V gene's germline CDR1 is SQVTM and CDR2 ANQGSEA. The CDR3 region has the DNA TGCAGCGTTGAGTTTAATTCCTACGAGCAGTACTTC. It encodes CSVEFNSYEQYF.